These T cell receptor beta chains were read from a single sample in a study of blood T cell repertoires in COVID-19. Measured with immunoSEQ multiplex PCR; TCRdb has only the in-frame clones, and not every one. The sample has more than 45,000 clones; 70% to 90% are singletons. The sample was peripheral blood. The source is a woman of 80 years or more with acute or convalescent COVID-19. Both conserved end residues are part of each CDR3. A D gene is named only where the DNA matches it firmly. A row's size may be missing; if present it is once, few, many or a size class.

NA	TRBV7-6	TRBJ2-3	few	CASSIKTGADTQYF	TGTGCCAGCAGCATTAAGACAGGAGCAGATACGCAGTATTTT
TRBD1	TRBV4-2	TRBJ1-2	once	CASSPPGQGAGGYTF	TGTGCCAGCAGCCCACCGGGACAGGGGGCAGGGGGCTACACCTTC
NA	TRBV3-1/TRBV3-2	TRBJ1-1	NA	CASTRLGENTEAFF	TGTGCCAGCACCCGTTTAGGGGAGAACACTGAAGCTTTCTTT
NA	TRBV30	TRBJ1-1	once	CAWSRGIHTEAFF	TGTGCCTGGAGCAGGGGAATTCACACTGAAGCTTTCTTT
TRBD1	TRBV3-1/TRBV3-2	TRBJ1-6	once	CASSPRTGMSSPLHF	TGTGCCAGCAGCCCCCGGACAGGGATGAGTTCACCCCTCCACTTT
TRBD1	TRBV7-9	TRBJ2-7	NA	CASSSPLGTGSSYEQYF	TGTGCCAGCAGCTCCCCCTTGGGGACAGGGAGCTCCTACGAGCAGTACTTC
NA	TRBV7-2	TRBJ1-5	NA	CASSRSWSGDQPQHF	TGTGCCAGCAGCCGCAGTTGGTCGGGGGATCAGCCCCAGCATTTT
NA	TRBV7-2	TRBJ1-5	NA	CASSFGGPEPQHF	TGTGCCAGCAGCTTCGGGGGTCCGGAGCCCCAGCATTTT
TRBD2	TRBV9	TRBJ2-1	NA	CASSVGSGGANEQFF	TGTGCCAGCAGCGTAGGTAGCGGGGGGGCTAATGAGCAGTTCTTC
NA	TRBV7-3	TRBJ1-1	NA	CASSLMAGPLNTEAFF	TGTGCCAGCAGCTTAATGGCAGGGCCCCTTAACACTGAAGCTTTCTTT
NA	TRBV30	TRBJ1-2	NA	CAWSGTVDNIYGYTF	TGTGCCTGGAGTGGGACGGTGGACAACATCTATGGCTACACCTTC
TRBD2	TRBV5-5	TRBJ2-7	NA	CASSLAAGGSYEQYF	TGTGCCAGCAGCTTGGCCGCGGGGGGCTCCTACGAGCAGTACTTC
NA	TRBV10-3	TRBJ1-1	NA	CAISESKQVPTEAFF	TGTGCCATCAGTGAGTCGAAACAGGTCCCCACTGAAGCTTTCTTT
NA	TRBV24-1	TRBJ1-1	NA	CATSDSSDTEAFF	TGTGCCACCAGTGATTCCTCCGACACTGAAGCTTTCTTT
NA	TRBV6-5	TRBJ1-5	NA	CASRQSGERNQPQHF	TGTGCCAGCAGGCAGTCGGGGGAACGCAATCAGCCCCAGCATTTT
NA	TRBV7-2	TRBJ1-2	NA	CASSVEGYGYTF	TGTGCCAGCAGCGTTGAGGGTTATGGCTACACCTTC
TRBD2	TRBV5-5	TRBJ2-1	NA	CASSLAASGAWAYEQFF	TGTGCCAGCAGCTTGGCCGCTAGCGGGGCCTGGGCGTATGAGCAGTTCTTC
NA	TRBV3-1/TRBV3-2	TRBJ1-4	NA	CASSQRGRGNEKLFF	TGTGCCAGCAGCCAAAGAGGCAGGGGAAATGAAAAACTGTTTTTT